This T cell receptor (beta chain) was sequenced during a study of T cell responses to AZD1222 COVID-19 vaccine (dated by TCRdb to the early 2020s). Notes on the research overall: AZD1222 recipients with second doses at about 4 weeks or about 12 weeks were pooled, because spike-specific TCR depth and breadth did not differ between schedules. Trial participants were enrolled into age subgroups of 18-55, 56-69 and 70-plus years, which contained around 150, 29 and 61 TCR-sequenced participants, respectively. A total of just over 230 trial participants underwent TCR sequencing, of whom about 210 had received two doses of AZD1222 and some 26 had received two doses of the MenACWY control vaccine.

The CDR3 regions of human TCRbeta chains were analyzed by immunosequencing. The original pipeline was this. Repertoire TCRs were checked for matches against a reference library of SARS-CoV-2-specific TCRs that had been generated using the MIRA antigen-specificity platform. Breadth was defined as the fraction of unique TCRs that were SARS-CoV-2-associated, and depth was defined as the fraction of total T cells that were SARS-CoV-2-associated. Using the MIRA data, every spike-specific TCR was mapped to the spike region that the TCR reacted to and assigned to either a CD4 or a CD8 class. Log10-transformed breadth and depth values were compared by one-way ANOVA with Sidak's multiple comparisons tests. TCRdb took this table from immuneACCESS and kept in-frame rearrangements with V and J called. Such tables lack part of the clones; where checked against another copy, unresolved V genes explain under half of the gap, and the rest is unexplained. The V and J calls and clone size were taken over from that table, and D and trimming were inferred from the DNA. The sample table lists about 150,000 clones, roughly 90% of them with a count of one. 2.6% of the sample is held by the ten biggest clonotypes.

What this sample's time point label stands for: baseline before first vaccination. Vaccinee samples were obtained from the UK trials COV001 and COV002, which included a single-blind randomized controlled phase 2/3 trial of AZD1222 (ChAdOx1 nCoV-19) in healthy adults. Trial participant PBMC samples were collected at day 0 and day 28 after the second dose for TCRbeta chain sequencing. This clone was counted only a few times. Which antigen it targets is not known. No base-level quality is on record; no much larger clone is a single base apart. Findings and caveats that apply to the study as a whole: Conclusions about previously exposed vaccinees are limited, since just five to seven AZD1222 recipients were seropositive for SARS-CoV-2 at baseline. Because no samples from the day 14 peak response were available, repertoires could be characterized only after the peak T cell response. CD4 TCRs associated with the vaccine covered the entire spike protein, and the dominant responses were in regions 160-218 and 743-854. Reportedly, close to half of the unique spike-specific TCRs recognized epitopes lying outside the regions that are mutated in the B.1.351 and B.1.1.7 variants. Participants were mostly white British and included more females than males, and it was suggested by the authors that clonal diversity may have been underestimated. The 56-69-year group was small, and its depth increase did not reach significance, likely because of low power. After two AZD1222 doses, both the breadth and the depth of spike-specific TCRs were significantly higher than at day 0 and than in MenACWY recipients.

The germline V gene (reference sequence) supplies CDR1 SGHNT and CDR2 YYREEE. Reading from cysteine to phenylalanine, the CDR3 counts 15 amino acids. CDR3 DNA is the only sequence kept; it has 45 bases, read in frame from the first base. V drops 1 base and J drops 8 bases, leaving 16 bases in between. The TCR was taken from an adult in good health. This sample comprised peripheral blood, obtained on day 0 of AZD1222 vaccination. The rearrangement combines TRBV5-4 with TRBJ2-1; the D gene is perhaps TRBD1, on 6 matching bases. The sequenced DNA is TGTGCCAGCAGCTTGTCCGGCAGGGGCAGGGATGAGCAGTTCTTC. Its amino acids are CASSLSGRGRDEQFF.